This passage covers 13 T cell receptor beta chains from one sample sequenced in a study of blood T cell repertoires in COVID-19. TCRdb keeps only in-frame clones here, not all; method: immunoSEQ multiplex PCR. The top ten clones hold around 3% of a sample with around 300,000 clones, about nine tenths of them seen once. Specimen: peripheral blood. These receptors all come from a woman aged 25 to 45 with active or convalescent COVID-19.

DNA of the CDR3: TGCGCCAGCAGCCAAGGGGCGGGGGGGTTTGATGAGCAGTTCTTC. Protein product: CASSQGAGGFDEQFF. V and J are TRBV4-3 and TRBJ2-1; 9 nucleotides line up with TRBD2. CDR1 and CDR2 (germline): LGHNA, YSLEER. Trimming at V came to 1 base and at J to 8 bases, leaving 6 bases not matched to a gene. This CDR3 comprises 15 residues.

The V call is TRBV6-5, the J call TRBJ1-1; tentatively, D is TRBD1 (5 bases). Trimming cost V 5 bases and J 2 bases, with 9 bases left between them. The CDR3 spans 13 residues. Germline V gene lookup returns CDR1 MNHEY and CDR2 SVGAGI. This CDR3 is CASSQGLNTEAFF. The CDR3 DNA sequence: TGTGCCAGCAGTCAGGGTCTAAACACTGAAGCTTTCTTT.

The chain is built from TRBV5-5 and TRBJ1-4; 10 bases are shared with TRBD1. The CDR3 contains 15 residues. Trimming took 7 bases from V and 5 from J; bases not matched to a gene: 8. Germline V gene sequence: CDR1 SGHKS, CDR2 YYEKEE (reference sequence). The chain's CDR3 is CASRRDRGLNEKLFF. The CDR3 region has the DNA TGTGCCAGCCGCAGGGACAGGGGACTCAATGAAAAACTGTTTTTT.

This chain links TRBV25-1 with TRBJ2-7; 7 bases are shared with TRBD1. The CDR3 extends over 14 amino acids. Trimming removed 5 bases from V and 1 base from J; junction bases left unmatched: 5. The germline gives CDR1 MGHDK, CDR2 SYGVNS. As DNA, the CDR3 is TGTGCCAGCAGTTGGACAGGAGCTTCCTACGAGCAGTACTTC. It codes for CASSWTGASYEQYF.

The V and J genes are TRBV5-1 and TRBJ2-1, with D possibly TRBD2 on 6 matching bases. Germline-derived CDR1 and CDR2 are SGHRS and YFSETQ. The length of the CDR3 is 15 residues. Between the trimmed V and J ends, which lost 3 bases and 7 bases, there was a span of 17 bases. Here the CDR3 reads CASSSPGLGVNEQFF. DNA of the CDR3: TGCGCCAGCAGCTCACCGGGACTGGGGGTGAATGAGCAGTTCTTC.

The chain carries TRBV27 and TRBJ2-5; 7 nucleotides align to TRBD2. The CDR3 consists of 16 residues. V lost 4 bases to trimming and J lost 1 base; unmatched junction nucleotides: 9. Germline CDR1 MNHEY, CDR2 SMNVEV (reference sequence). CDR3 nucleotide sequence: TGTGCCAGCAGTTCCTCCTGGGGGGGAAGCCAAGAGACCCAGTACTTC. The encoded protein is CASSSSWGGSQETQYF.

As concerns this clone: The same CDR3 can be traced to other DNA sequences in this sample. The chain is built from TRBV6-4 and TRBJ2-3, with TRBD2 matching 10 bases. The CDR3 has 15 residues. Germline CDR1 reads MRHNA; CDR2 reads SNTAGT. V shed 4 bases and J 3 bases; nucleotides not matched to a gene: 4. This CDR3 is CASSVSGGSTDTQYF. The CDR3, as DNA: TGTGCCAGCAGTGTTAGCGGGGGGTCTACAGATACGCAGTATTTT.

The chain employs TRBV3-1 (or the pseudogene TRBV3-2) and TRBJ1-3; no definite D call. The CDR3 contains 18 residues. The germline V and J ends were trimmed by 0 bases and 0 bases, with 15 bases remaining between them. The germline V gene has CDR1 LGHDT and CDR2 YNNKEL (reference sequence). CDR3 sequence reads: CASSQDLPGIGSGNTIYF. The CDR3 nucleotides read TGTGCCAGCAGCCAAGATCTTCCGGGAATAGGCTCTGGAAACACCATATATTTT.

V is TRBV4-2 and J is TRBJ2-7; TRBD1 matches 8 bases. Germline CDR1 LGHNA, CDR2 YNFKEQ. V shed 8 bases and J 1 base; nucleotides not matched to a gene: 10. CDR3 length equals 15 residues. CDR3 in amino acids: CASSLQGARSYEQYF. The CDR3 nucleotides are TGTGCCAGCTCCCTCCAGGGGGCGCGATCCTACGAGCAGTACTTC.

The V gene is TRBV27, the J gene TRBJ1-6; tentative D call: TRBD1 (5 bases). This CDR3 is 15 amino acids long. Germline loops: CDR1 MNHEY, CDR2 SMNVEV (reference sequence). Trimming took 5 bases from V and 11 from J, leaving 19 bases between them. The CDR3: CASSNPGQGFAPLHF. The CDR3 nucleotides are TGTGCCAGCAGTAATCCCGGGCAGGGATTCGCACCCCTCCACTTT.

V and J are TRBV7-9 and TRBJ1-3; weak D call: TRBD1 (5 bases). CDR3 length: 14 amino acids. CDR1 is SEHNR and CDR2 is FQNEAQ in the germline V gene (reference sequence). V dropped 0 bases and J dropped 4 bases, with 7 bases sitting between them. This CDR3 reads CASSLAGVGNTIYF. The CDR3 DNA is TGTGCCAGCAGCTTAGCAGGGGTCGGAAACACCATATATTTT. The full variable domain, its missing parts supplied by reference TRBV7-9 and TRBJ1-3, is DTGVSQNPRHKITKRGQNVTFRCDPISEHNRLYWYRQTLGQGPEFLTYFQNEAQLEKSRLLSDRFSAERPKGSFSTLEIQRTEQGDSAMYLCASSLAGVGNTIYFGEGSWLTVV.

CDR3 in DNA: TGTGCCAGCAGCCAAGATTGGGGGAACAGGGGCTATGGCTACACCTTC. Its translation: CASSQDWGNRGYGYTF. The V and J genes are TRBV3-1 (or the pseudogene TRBV3-2) and TRBJ1-2; the match to TRBD1 covers 7 bases. The germline gives CDR1 LGHDT, CDR2 YNNKEL (reference sequence). The ends lost 0 bases at V and 4 bases at J; junction bases unmatched: 8. This CDR3 region has 16 residues.

The chain links TRBV6-6 to TRBJ2-2, with 7 bases fitting TRBD1. The CDR3 length is 15 residues. In germline, CDR1 is MNHNY, CDR2 SVGAGI (reference sequence). Unmatched junction bases numbered 3, after V lost 2 bases and J lost 3 bases. The CDR3 DNA reads TGTGCCAGCAGTTACGACAGGGTGGACACCGGGGAGCTGTTTTTT. Translation: CASSYDRVDTGELFF.